The rows below give T cell receptor beta chains drawn from one sample of a study of blood T cells in healthy people across ages. TCRdb used MiXCR to reprocess the 5' RACE reads, holding one entry per CDR3 protein. In the table there are around 820,000 distinct CDR3 sequences, just under 25% of which are singletons. This sample also belongs to another study, concerning T cells of mothers and their children.

The sample was blood. These receptor sequences come from a boy younger than 18 in good health. The CDR3 runs from the conserved cysteine through the conserved F or W. A D gene is named only where the DNA matches it firmly. A clone size is listed for some rows: how often the clone was seen (once, few, many), or a class if it is expanded.

j_gene | v_gene | d_gene | abundance | CDR3aa | CDR3nt
TRBJ1-2 | TRBV24-1 | TRBD1 | few | CATSDGQGSNYGYTF | TGTGCCACCAGTGACGGACAGGGTTCTAACTATGGCTACACCTTC
TRBJ2-7 | TRBV10-3 | TRBD1 | NA | CAISEIPGQGSYEQYF | TGTGCCATCAGTGAGATCCCGGGACAGGGGTCCTACGAGCAGTACTTC
TRBJ2-3 | TRBV20-1 | TRBD2 | NA | CSARVLAEWGHDTQYF | TGCAGTGCTAGAGTACTAGCGGAGTGGGGCCACGATACGCAGTATTTT
TRBJ1-1 | TRBV20-1 | TRBD1 | NA | CSAREPTGDEAFF | TGCAGTGCTAGAGAGCCGACAGGGGATGAAGCTTTCTTT
TRBJ2-2 | TRBV9 | NA | NA | CASNQGATGELFF | TGTGCCAGCAATCAGGGCGCCACCGGGGAGCTGTTTTTT
TRBJ1-3 | TRBV18 | NA | NA | CASSPREPVGNGNTIYF | TGTGCCAGCTCACCCCGGGAGCCAGTCGGGAACGGAAACACCATATATTTT
TRBJ2-2 | TRBV5-6 | NA | NA | CASSFRRNTGELFF | TGTGCCAGCAGCTTCAGAAGAAACACCGGGGAGCTGTTTTTT
TRBJ1-4 | TRBV20-1 | NA | NA | CSARDIQEGNSANEKLFF | TGCAGTGCTAGAGATATCCAGGAGGGAAACTCGGCTAATGAAAAACTGTTTTTT
TRBJ2-2 | TRBV6-1 | NA | NA | CASNGENTGELFF | TGTGCCAGCAATGGAGAGAACACCGGGGAGCTGTTTTTT
TRBJ2-1 | TRBV6-5 | NA | NA | CASRDLQGHEQFF | TGTGCCAGCAGGGACCTACAGGGCCATGAGCAGTTCTTC
TRBJ1-1 | TRBV28 | NA | NA | CASTGMSRTEAFF | TGTGCCAGCACTGGGATGTCGCGGACTGAAGCTTTCTTT
TRBJ1-2 | TRBV9 | TRBD1 | few | CASSPAGTVNYGYTF | TGCGCCAGCAGCCCAGCCGGGACAGTTAACTATGGCTACACCTTC
TRBJ2-7 | TRBV6-2/TRBV6-3 | TRBD1 | few | CATTTGTGVYASSPEQYF | TGTGCCACGACCACCGGGACAGGGGTATACGCCTCCTCGCCGGAGCAGTACTTC
TRBJ2-7 | TRBV14 | TRBD1 | few | CASSQDIGGRQYF | TGTGCCAGCAGCCAAGACATAGGGGGCAGGCAGTACTTC
TRBJ1-5 | TRBV12-3/TRBV12-4 | NA | few | CASSLTGAVGQPQHF | TGTGCCAGCAGTTTAACTGGGGCGGTAGGTCAGCCCCAGCATTTT
TRBJ1-4 | TRBV28 | TRBD1 | NA | CASSYYDREHGEKLFF | TGTGCCAGCAGCTACTACGACAGGGAGCACGGTGAAAAACTGTTTTTT
TRBJ2-2 | TRBV5-1 | TRBD1 | few | CASSSPKGTGDTGELFF | TGCGCCAGCAGCTCCCCTAAAGGGACAGGGGACACCGGGGAGCTGTTTTTT
TRBJ2-7 | TRBV20-1 | TRBD2 | once | CSVPAGGAREQYF | TGCAGTGTCCCAGCGGGAGGGGCTCGGGAGCAGTACTTC
TRBJ1-2 | TRBV7-9 | TRBD1 | few | CAGKGGQGYTF | TGTGCCGGGAAGGGGGGACAGGGCTACACCTTC
TRBJ2-1 | TRBV6-5 | NA | NA | CASSYSAGAADEQFF | TGTGCCAGCAGTTACTCGGCAGGGGCCGCAGATGAGCAGTTCTTC
TRBJ2-5 | TRBV20-1 | NA | NA | CSAGGQVRGRQETQYF | TGCAGTGCCGGGGGACAGGTGCGGGGGAGACAAGAGACCCAGTACTTC
TRBJ2-1 | TRBV18 | TRBD2 | NA | CASSGLGHRSSGSYEQFF | TGTGCCAGCTCAGGTTTGGGCCACCGGTCTAGCGGGAGTTATGAGCAGTTCTTC
TRBJ1-1 | TRBV4-1 | NA | NA | CASSQDNAQRAFF | TGCGCCAGCAGCCAAGATAACGCACAGAGGGCTTTCTTT
TRBJ2-1 | TRBV18 | NA | NA | CASSPDSSGNEQFF | TGTGCCAGCTCACCAGACTCCAGCGGCAATGAGCAGTTCTTC
TRBJ2-7 | TRBV20-1 | TRBD1 | few | CSPTGAGYEQYF | TGCAGTCCGACAGGGGCGGGCTACGAGCAGTACTTC
TRBJ2-5 | TRBV4-2 | NA | NA | CASSQSLRGVGETQYF | TGTGCCAGCAGCCAATCTTTGAGAGGGGTCGGGGAGACCCAGTACTTC
TRBJ2-3 | TRBV20-1 | TRBD1 | NA | CSALRQGSTDTQYF | TGCAGTGCATTAAGACAGGGGAGCACAGATACGCAGTATTTT
TRBJ2-5 | TRBV5-1 | NA | NA | CASSLGGTYNEKFF | TGCGCCAGCAGCTTGGGAGGGACCTACAATGAGAAGTTCTTC
TRBJ1-1 | TRBV4-1 | TRBD1 | few | CASSPSGGDSTEAFF | TGCGCCAGCAGCCCTTCTGGGGGGGACAGCACTGAAGCTTTCTTT
TRBJ2-3 | TRBV6-5 | NA | few | CASSYGGTEYGTQYF | TGTGCCAGCAGTTACGGAGGGACAGAGTACGGTACGCAGTATTTT
TRBJ1-2 | TRBV9 | TRBD1 | NA | CASSVVQGGRYGYTF | TGTGCCAGCAGCGTAGTACAGGGGGGACGCTATGGCTACACCTTC
TRBJ2-7 | TRBV28 | NA | many | CASSSVSYEQYF | TGTGCCAGCAGCTCGGTCTCCTACGAGCAGTACTTC
TRBJ2-1 | TRBV20-1 | NA | NA | CSARDFGDLEQFF | TGCAGTGCTAGAGATTTCGGGGATCTTGAGCAGTTCTTC
TRBJ2-5 | TRBV2 | TRBD2 | many | CASSAESGGKETQYF | TGTGCCAGCAGTGCTGAAAGCGGGGGTAAAGAGACCCAGTACTTC
TRBJ2-7 | TRBV7-9 | NA | NA | CASSRSAAYEQYF | TGTGCCAGCAGCCGCTCGGCGGCCTACGAGCAGTACTTC
TRBJ1-4 | TRBV7-9 | NA | few | CASSRATEKLFF | TGTGCCAGCAGCCGAGCGACAGAAAAACTGTTTTTT
TRBJ2-1 | TRBV7-9 | TRBD2 | NA | CASSLVSLREGRNEQFF | TGTGCCAGCAGCTTAGTCTCCTTGCGGGAGGGCCGAAATGAGCAGTTCTTC
TRBJ1-3 | TRBV2 | NA | NA | CASRPNSGNTIYF | TGTGCCAGCAGACCAAACTCTGGAAACACCATATATTTT
TRBJ2-5 | TRBV7-6 | NA | few | CASSTSGRQETQYF | TGTGCCAGCAGCACCAGCGGCAGGCAAGAGACCCAGTACTTC
TRBJ2-3 | TRBV12-3/TRBV12-4 | NA | few | CASSSNAAGTDTQYF | TGTGCCAGCAGTTCCAATGCTGCAGGGACAGATACGCAGTATTTT
TRBJ2-5 | TRBV12-3/TRBV12-4 | NA | once | CASSLTRGYSEETQYF | TGTGCTAGCAGTTTAACGAGGGGCTACAGTGAAGAGACCCAGTACTTC
TRBJ1-2 | TRBV13 | TRBD1 | NA | CASSFRTGDLGYTF | TGTGCCAGCAGTTTCAGGACAGGGGATCTTGGCTACACCTTC
TRBJ1-1 | TRBV7-2 | NA | NA | CASSLVPPGMNTEAFF | TGTGCCAGCAGCTTAGTCCCTCCAGGGATGAACACTGAAGCTTTCTTT
TRBJ2-7 | TRBV25-1 | NA | NA | CASSVGTRNEQYF | TGTGCCAGCAGTGTGGGGACTCGCAACGAGCAGTACTTC
TRBJ2-6 | TRBV7-2 | NA | few | CASRGVGWANVLTF | TGTGCCAGCAGGGGGGTGGGTTGGGCCAACGTCCTGACTTTC
TRBJ1-4 | TRBV12-3/TRBV12-4 | NA | NA | CASSTGTRSATNEKLFF | TGTGCCAGCAGTACGGGGACACGATCTGCAACTAATGAAAAACTGTTTTTT
TRBJ1-3 | TRBV20-1 | NA | NA | CSAMGDRNTIYF | TGCAGTGCTATGGGTGACCGAAACACCATATATTTT
TRBJ2-5 | TRBV27 | TRBD2 | few | CASSSAGGPGEQYF | TGTGCCAGCAGTTCAGCGGGAGGGCCGGGGGAGCAGTACTTC
TRBJ2-7 | TRBV4-1 | TRBD1 | few | CASSQGGTGGHEQYF | TGCGCCAGCAGCCAAGGAGGGACAGGGGGCCACGAGCAGTACTTC
TRBJ1-5 | TRBV7-2 | NA | NA | CASSWRAPPLEDTQHF | TGTGCCAGCAGCTGGCGGGCGCCCCCCCTGGAGGATACGCAGCATTTT
TRBJ2-3 | TRBV7-2 | NA | NA | CASRAPKRGTDTQYF | TGTGCCAGCAGGGCCCCGAAAAGGGGCACAGATACGCAGTATTTT
TRBJ2-5 | TRBV7-9 | TRBD1 | few | CASSRSRDRGQRGETQYF | TGTGCCAGCAGCAGAAGCCGGGACAGGGGGCAGCGGGGAGAGACCCAGTACTTC